Following are 28 T cell receptor beta chains from one sample sequenced in a study of T cells after yellow fever vaccination. In TCRdb, the 5' RACE reads were re-called with MiXCR into one record per CDR3 protein. The table lists hundreds of thousands of distinct CDR3 sequences, approximately 19% of them singletons, with over 15% in the top ten. This specimen consisted of PBMCs, obtained before the yellow fever booster vaccination. These receptors all stem from a man younger than 30 who received the YFV17D yellow fever vaccine.

This clonotype has only a few counts. The chain has TRBV5-4 and TRBJ2-2; D is possibly TRBD2 (6 bases). The V end lost 0 bases, the J end lost 2 bases, and 11 bases lay between the germline ends. CDR1 and CDR2 from the germline V gene are SGHNT and YYREEE (reference sequence). The CDR3 totals 16 residues. The DNA of the CDR3 is TGTGCCAGCAGCTTGGCCGGAGGGGTAAACACCGGGGAGCTGTTTTTT. Translated: CASSLAGGVNTGELFF.

This clonotype was counted ten times or more. J is TRBJ2-2 and V is TRBV11-2; D gene unclear. With 5 bases removed from V and 4 bases from J, the gap between germline ends came to 8 bases. This CDR3 spans 13 amino acids. Germline-derived CDR1 and CDR2 are SGHAT and FQNNGV. CDR3 sequence reads: CASSADVTGELFF. The CDR3 DNA follows: TGTGCCAGCAGCGCGGACGTCACCGGGGAGCTGTTTTTT.

V gene TRBV4-1 combines with J gene TRBJ2-4; TRBD1 agrees at 8 bases. The CDR3 contains 13 residues. The germline CDR1 and CDR2 sequences are MGHRA and YSYEKL. The V and J ends lost 4 bases and 15 bases, in that order; junction bases with no gene match: 11. As DNA, the CDR3 is TGCGCCAGCAGCCCAGCGTCAGGGGGCGAATGGTACTTC. Its protein product is CASSPASGGEWYF.

This clonotype occurred a few times. The chain is built from TRBV6-5 and TRBJ1-5; D ambiguous. The length of the CDR3 is 14 residues. Germline V CDR1 and CDR2: MNHEY, SVGAGI. V lost 8 bases, J lost 0 bases, and 11 bases lay in between. The DNA of the CDR3 is TGTGCCAGCGCCAGAGAATATAGCAATCAGCCCCAGCATTTT. Residues: CASAREYSNQPQHF.

This clonotype was counted between two and nine times. The rearrangement uses TRBV9 and TRBJ2-7; tentatively, D is TRBD2 (6 bases). Looked up from germline, CDR1 is SGDLS and CDR2 is YYNGEE. With 1 base removed from V and 6 bases from J, the gap between germline ends came to 11 bases. This CDR3 region has 13 residues. CDR3 protein: CASSVSGDFEQYF. CDR3 sequence (DNA): TGTGCCAGCAGCGTATCCGGGGACTTCGAGCAGTACTTC.

The chain uses TRBV5-6 and TRBJ1-1; tentative D call: TRBD1 (5 bases). There are 15 residues in the CDR3. Trimming pared 6 bases from V and 0 bases from J, leaving 15 bases between. Germline V gives CDR1 SGHDT, CDR2 YYEEEE. This CDR3 is CASTPRGLLNTEAFF. In DNA form, the CDR3 reads TGTGCCAGCACTCCGAGGGGACTTCTGAACACTGAAGCTTTCTTT.

The chain joins TRBV3-1 to TRBJ2-5, with TRBD1 identical over 8 bases. Trimming removed 1 base from V and 4 bases from J; junction bases left unmatched: 5. The length of the CDR3 is 15 residues. The germline CDR1 and CDR2 sequences are LGHDT and YNNKEL (reference sequence). In nucleotides, the CDR3 is TGTGCCAGCAGCCAAGGGAGGACAGGGTTAGAGACCCAGTACTTC. Protein: CASSQGRTGLETQYF.

The genes are TRBV6-1 and TRBJ2-6; tentative D call: TRBD1 (5 bases). This CDR3 contains 15 residues. V was pared by 3 bases and J by 0 bases, with 6 bases between. Germline lookup yields CDR1 MNHNS and CDR2 SASEGT. CDR3 region: CASSEDTSGANVLTF. The CDR3 region has the DNA TGTGCCAGCAGTGAGGACACCTCTGGGGCCAACGTCCTGACTTTC.

This chain connects TRBV9 to TRBJ1-2; D gene ambiguous. Trimming took 3 bases from V and 3 from J, leaving 18 bases between them. Germline assignment: CDR1 SGDLS and CDR2 YYNGEE. The length of the CDR3 is 16 residues. CDR3 bases: TGTGCCAGCAGCGCCGGGTCTTGGCGGACCGACTATGGCTACACCTTC. As protein: CASSAGSWRTDYGYTF.

The chain links TRBV27 to TRBJ1-5; 8 bases match TRBD1. Trimming cost V 0 bases and J 7 bases; bases outside gene matches: 5. CDR1 and CDR2 (germline): MNHEY, SMNVEV (reference sequence). This CDR3 has 15 amino acids. CDR3 sequence (DNA): TGTGCCAGCAGTTTATCGGACAGGGAGGGGCAGCCCCAGCATTTT. Amino acid sequence: CASSLSDREGQPQHF.

The rearrangement links TRBV28 to TRBJ2-1; 8 nucleotides line up with TRBD1. This CDR3 contains 13 residues. The J segment lost 8 bases and the V segment lost 6 bases, leaving 6 bases of the junction unmatched. CDR1 is MDHEN and CDR2 is SYDVKM in the germline V gene. Written as DNA, the CDR3 is TGTGCCAGCAGGATACACAGGGGGGATGAGCAGTTCTTC. Translation: CASRIHRGDEQFF.

The chain is built from TRBV24-1 and TRBJ2-7; TRBD2 agrees at 12 bases. The CDR3 extends over 17 amino acids. Per the germline V gene, CDR1 is KGHDR and CDR2 is SFDVKD. V was clipped by 4 bases and J by 0 bases; unmatched bases: 6. CDR3 DNA: TGTGCCACCAGTGACCCTCTAGCGGGGGGGAGCTCCTACGAGCAGTACTTC. Residues: CATSDPLAGGSSYEQYF.

The rearrangement links TRBV10-3 to TRBJ1-1; 11 bases align to TRBD1. The CDR3 covers 13 residues. Germline V gives CDR1 ENHRY, CDR2 SYGVKD. Losses at the gene ends were 6 bases for V and 4 bases for J; bases not matched to a gene: 1. The CDR3 loop is CAIRGQGGTEAFF. The DNA of the CDR3 is TGTGCCATCAGGGGACAGGGGGGCACTGAAGCTTTCTTT.

This sequence joins TRBV20-1 and TRBJ2-3; D uncertain. This CDR3 comprises 13 residues. Germline-derived CDR1 and CDR2 are DFQATT and SNEGSKA (reference sequence). Trimming pared 8 bases from V and 4 bases from J, leaving 16 bases between. The DNA of the CDR3 is TGCAGTTGTGGCGAAAGTATTGCAGATACGCAGTATTTT. Its translation is CSCGESIADTQYF.

This rearrangement joins TRBV6-5 to TRBJ1-1; no clear D. There are 13 residues in the CDR3. The V and J ends lost 7 bases and 7 bases respectively, with 16 bases between them. CDR1 and CDR2 (germline): MNHEY, SVGAGI. In DNA, the CDR3 is TGTGCCAGCACACGGGCCCTACAGCTTGAAGCTTTCTTT. Translating gives CASTRALQLEAFF.

The V gene is TRBV20-1, the J gene TRBJ2-5; 11 nucleotides agree with TRBD1. CDR3 size: 16 residues. V shed 3 bases, J shed 5 bases, and the junction held 11 bases outside the gene matches. The germline CDR1 and CDR2 sequences are DFQATT and SNEGSKA (reference sequence). The CDR3 DNA follows: TGCAGTGCTAGTACACCAGGACAGGGGGCTTGGGAGACCCAGTACTTC. Translation gives CSASTPGQGAWETQYF.

This clonotype was picked up a small number of times. The V call is TRBV7-2, the J call TRBJ2-3; 14 nucleotides match TRBD2. Germline trimming cut 1 base from V and 3 bases from J; bases unmatched to any gene: 21. This CDR3 region has 23 residues. Germline V gene lookup returns CDR1 SGHTA and CDR2 FQGNSA. The CDR3 DNA sequence: TGTGCCAGCAGCTTAGATGGGGACCCGGGACTAGCGGGGGATATACGGGTAACAGATACGCAGTATTTT. Translating it yields CASSLDGDPGLAGDIRVTDTQYF.

In this sample, this clonotype turned up a few times. This rearrangement joins TRBV4-2 to TRBJ1-1; D is ambiguous. Germline V gives CDR1 LGHNA, CDR2 YNFKEQ. This CDR3 contains 16 residues. V dropped 0 bases and J dropped 0 bases, with 11 bases sitting between them. CDR3 DNA sequence: TGTGCCAGCAGCCAAGATTGGCCGGGGATGAACACTGAAGCTTTCTTT. It yields the protein CASSQDWPGMNTEAFF.

V gene TRBV20-1 combines with J gene TRBJ2-1; D is possibly TRBD1 (5 bases). This CDR3 region has 12 residues. CDR1 and CDR2 from the germline V gene are DFQATT and SNEGSKA (reference sequence). Trimming stripped 2 bases from V and 9 bases from J, with 11 bases between. The CDR3 sequence is CSARLTGSEQFF. CDR3 bases: TGCAGTGCTAGATTAACAGGAAGTGAGCAGTTCTTC.

In this sample, this clonotype turned up many times. The rearrangement links TRBV5-6 to TRBJ2-3, with 8 bases aligning to TRBD2. V lost 3 bases to trimming and J lost 3 bases; unmatched junction nucleotides: 6. The CDR3 runs 15 residues. CDR1 and CDR2 (germline): SGHDT, YYEEEE. The CDR3 sequence is CASSSRGGSTDTQYF. CDR3 DNA: TGTGCCAGCAGCTCTCGGGGGGGCTCGACAGATACGCAGTATTTT. Full variable domain (rest looked up from reference TRBV5-6 and TRBJ2-3): DAGVTQSPTHLIKTRGQQVTLRCSPKSGHDTVSWYQQALGQGPQFIFQYYEEEERQRGNFPDRFSGHQFPNYSSELNVNALLLGDSALYLCASSSRGGSTDTQYFGPGTRLTVL.

This clonotype was observed a few times. The chain combines TRBV7-9 with TRBJ2-5; 7 nucleotides agree with TRBD2. Germline-derived CDR1 and CDR2 are SEHNR and FQNEAQ (reference sequence). The CDR3 has 14 amino acids. Germline trimming cut 6 bases from V and 2 bases from J; bases unmatched to any gene: 6. CDR3 in amino acids: CASRGGGDQETQYF. DNA of the CDR3: TGTGCCAGCAGGGGGGGAGGGGATCAAGAGACCCAGTACTTC.

A few counts support this clonotype. V usage is TRBV24-1 and J usage is TRBJ2-1, with D perhaps TRBD1 or TRBD2 (5 bases each). The CDR3 sequence is 15 residues long. CDR1 is KGHDR and CDR2 is SFDVKD in the germline V gene. V lost 6 bases to trimming and J lost 0 bases, with 11 bases between them. The CDR3 DNA sequence: TGTGCCACCAGTCAATTCGGGGCCTCCTACAATGAGCAGTTCTTC. Protein sequence: CATSQFGASYNEQFF.

In this sample, this clonotype turned up a few times. This sequence joins TRBV4-1 and TRBJ1-5, with 11 bases identical to TRBD1. J was trimmed by 6 bases and V by 11 bases; bases with no gene match: 18. Germline values: CDR1 MGHRA, CDR2 YSYEKL. The CDR3 loop spans 17 amino acids. The CDR3, as DNA: TGCGCCCGCCTAGGGGGCCCGGGACAGGGGGTATTTCAGCCCCAGCATTTT. It encodes CARLGGPGQGVFQPQHF.

This clonotype was recorded a few times. The chain's CDR3 is CASSTHPLAANTGELFF. In nucleotides, the CDR3 is TGTGCCAGCAGCACCCATCCTCTAGCGGCGAACACCGGGGAGCTGTTTTTT. J is TRBJ2-2 and V is TRBV9; TRBD2 agrees at 7 bases. Germline V gene sequence: CDR1 SGDLS, CDR2 YYNGEE. The trim removed 4 bases at V and 0 bases at J, leaving 9 bases unmatched. The CDR3 contains 17 residues. The whole variable domain, remainder taken from reference TRBV9 and TRBJ2-2, is DSGVTQTPKHLITATGQRVTLRCSPRSGDLSVYWYQQSLDQGLQFLIQYYNGEERAKGNILERFSAQQFPDLHSELNLSSLELGDSALYFCASSTHPLAANTGELFFGEGSRLTVL.

This clonotype was seen ten or more times. The chain employs TRBV12-3 or TRBV12-4 and TRBJ2-7; no clear D gene. This CDR3 is 12 amino acids long. V was clipped by 3 bases and J by 4 bases, with 7 bases between them. The CDR3 nucleotides read TGTGCCAGCAGTTTTGGCCCTTACGAGCAGTACTTC. It encodes CASSFGPYEQYF.

J is TRBJ2-3 and V is TRBV20-1; D is perhaps TRBD1 or TRBD2 (5 bases each). CDR1 and CDR2 (germline): DFQATT, SNEGSKA (reference sequence). The ends were cut back, 3 bases at V and 1 base at J, with 14 bases in the middle. The length of the CDR3 is 15 residues. CDR3 DNA sequence: TGCAGTGCTAGTGAGCGTCTGGGGGGCACAGATACGCAGTATTTT. It encodes CSASERLGGTDTQYF.

The rearrangement joins TRBV5-1 to TRBJ2-1; TRBD2 matches 14 bases. V trimming: 3 bases; J trimming: 6 bases; junction bases outside the gene matches: 8. Looked up from germline, CDR1 is SGHRS and CDR2 is YFSETQ. CDR3 length: 17 residues. The CDR3 region has the DNA TGCGCCAGCAGCTGGGGACTAGCGGGGGCCCGATTCAATGAGCAGTTCTTC. It translates to CASSWGLAGARFNEQFF. The full variable domain, rest sourced from reference TRBV5-1 and TRBJ2-1, is KAGVTQTPRYLIKTRGQQVTLSCSPISGHRSVSWYQQTPGQGLQFLFEYFSETQRNKGNFPGRFSGRQFSNSRSEMNVSTLELGDSALYLCASSWGLAGARFNEQFFGPGTRLTVL.

This clonotype came up a few times. The genes are TRBV6-5 and TRBJ1-2; D gene unclear. V was cut by 7 bases and J by 7 bases, with 19 bases left in between. This CDR3 spans 14 amino acids. Germline V gives CDR1 MNHEY, CDR2 SVGAGI. DNA for the CDR3: TGTGCCAGCATGGGAAGGGTGGCACCCCTTGGCTACACCTTC. Residues: CASMGRVAPLGYTF.